This TCR beta chain was observed in a study of T cell clones after liver transplantation. Study-wide context: Samples came from ITN030ST, which attempted immunosuppression withdrawal within 2 years of liver transplantation.

Points from the study as a whole: A larger donor-reactive than third-party decline suggested partial antigen-specific deletion.

Some clones are missing from TCRdb's copy, which holds only in-frame ones; the method was immunoSEQ multiplex PCR. The sample carries roughly 80,000 clones, about 82% recorded once. Note on this clone: The antigen remains undetermined. Other DNA sequences of this sample code for an identical CDR3.

Trimming cost V 0 bases and J 4 bases, with 10 bases left between them. Germline V gene lookup returns CDR1 SGHRS and CDR2 YFSETQ. The CDR3 spans 14 residues. The receptor was derived from a human patient who received a liver transplant. Some T cells may trace back to the graft donor. The chain employs TRBV5-1 and TRBJ1-2, with D tentatively TRBD1 (5 bases). The source was CD4+ T cells from blood, collected approximately 3.5 years after liver transplant. The CDR3 spells CASSLGAGSYGYTF. DNA for the CDR3: TGCGCCAGCAGCTTGGGAGCAGGGAGCTATGGCTACACCTTC.